This TCR beta chain stems from a study of human T cells and chemical hapten exposure. The wider study: Each patch test put 0.01% DPC on the upper back, and results were read at 6 days. Study-wide results and caveats: Compared with pre-sensitization or healthy control sets, expanded TCRs clustered more.

Time point indicated: pre-sensitization, week 0. Stated treatment: therapeutic diphenylcyclopropenone sensitization with weekly scalp DPC. It was unfractionated whole blood from which total RNA was extracted. This clonotype was seen a handful of times. The antigen is unknown. Unique molecular identifiers were linked by the library to individual cDNA molecules. Each CDR3 protein is one row after TCRdb ran MiXCR on the RACE reads. The sample consists of approximately 400,000 distinct CDR3 sequences, 4.5% to 6% of them appearing once. This CDR3 is 17 amino acids long. V was cut by 1 base and J by 0 bases, with 10 bases left in between. CDR1 and CDR2 (germline): SGHTA, FQGNSA.

The TCR comes from a woman between 50 and 59 years old with alopecia areata. Some clones in this sample may be carry-over from other donors' samples. The V call is TRBV7-2, the J call TRBJ2-6; D gene uncertain. The starting material was whole blood, obtained in connection with sensitization to the hapten diphenylcyclopropenone (DPC). The CDR3 protein is CASSLVAISSGANVLTF. In nucleotides, the CDR3 is TGTGCCAGCAGCTTAGTCGCAATTAGCTCTGGGGCCAACGTCCTGACTTTC.